The source of this T cell receptor beta chain is a study of cytomegalovirus exposure and HLA in healthy donors. Study as a whole: Most genotyped donors, over 70% of 398, had Caucasian-associated genetic ancestry.

The CDR3 runs to 13 residues. V was shortened by 2 bases and J by 3 bases, with 7 bases between the two germline ends. Germline-derived CDR1 and CDR2 are KGHSH and LQKENI. The study's findings and limits: Sequencing depth roughly uniform across donors was assumed in presence/absence analyses.

A multiplex PCR was run with 60 Vbeta primers and 13 Jbeta primers. Generated by immunoSEQ multiplex PCR, the TCRdb table keeps only in-frame clones and is missing some. The sample has fewer than 250,000 clones, approximately 77% seen once. Notes on this clone: Its target is unknown.

This sequence originates from a man aged 40-49 years in good health and CMV-seropositive. The rearrangement links TRBV18 to TRBJ2-5; no reliable D call. The material sequenced was PBMCs. The CDR3 bases are TGTGCCAGCTCACCAATCCGGGAAGAGACCCAGTACTTC. It is translated as CASSPIREETQYF.